This T cell receptor beta chain is from a study of patients and donors after allogeneic stem cell transplantation. This clonotype was observed a few times. V lost 5 bases and J 2 bases, leaving 8 bases between the germline ends. CDR1 is SGHRS, CDR2 YFSETQ, per germline. There are 13 residues in the CDR3. Each CDR3 protein is one row after TCRdb ran MiXCR on the RT-PCR reads. The sample has some 200,000 distinct CDR3 sequences, less than 45% seen once. This clonotype was sampled from a human donor who was either an allogeneic HSCT recipient or a stem cell or donor lymphocyte infusion donor (not recorded which). It is not recorded whose cells these are; they may come from a transplant donor. This chain uses TRBV5-1 with TRBJ2-4; D is possibly TRBD1 (6 bases). Input material: blood, either unsorted or a sorted T cell fraction (not recorded which). Here the CDR3 reads CASRGGTKNIQYF. The CDR3 DNA reads TGCGCCAGCAGAGGGGGAACCAAAAACATTCAGTACTTC. The full variable domain, its missing parts supplied by reference TRBV5-1 and TRBJ2-4, is KAGVTQTPRYLIKTRGQQVTLSCSPISGHRSVSWYQQTPGQGLQFLFEYFSETQRNKGNFPGRFSGRQFSNSRSEMNVSTLELGDSALYLCASRGGTKNIQYFGAGTRLSVL.